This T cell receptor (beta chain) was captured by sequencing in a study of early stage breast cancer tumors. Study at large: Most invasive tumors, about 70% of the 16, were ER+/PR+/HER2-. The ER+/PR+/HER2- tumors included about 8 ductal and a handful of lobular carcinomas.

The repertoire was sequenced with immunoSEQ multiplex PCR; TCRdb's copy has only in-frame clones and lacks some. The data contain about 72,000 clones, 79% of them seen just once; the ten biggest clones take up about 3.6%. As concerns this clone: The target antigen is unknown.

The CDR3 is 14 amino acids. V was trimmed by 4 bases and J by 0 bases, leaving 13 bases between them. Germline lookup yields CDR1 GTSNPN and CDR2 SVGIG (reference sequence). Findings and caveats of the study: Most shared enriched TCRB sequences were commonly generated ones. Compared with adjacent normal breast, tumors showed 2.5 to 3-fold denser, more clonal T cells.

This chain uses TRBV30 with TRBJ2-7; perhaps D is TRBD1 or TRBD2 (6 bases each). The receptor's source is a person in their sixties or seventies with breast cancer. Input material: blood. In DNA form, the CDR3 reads TGTGCCTGGACGCGAGGGGGAGGCTCCTACGAGCAGTACTTC. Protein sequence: CAWTRGGGSYEQYF.